These 21 T cell receptor beta chains came from one sample sequenced in a study of blood T cells in healthy people across ages. Sample-barcoded 5' priming and a J-beta primer mix drove a second PCR of roughly 6 to 12 cycles. TCRdb ran MiXCR on the 5' RACE reads and lists one entry per CDR3 protein. The top ten clones hold over 2.5% of a sample with around 780,000 distinct CDR3 sequences, around a quarter of them seen once. This same sample was also part of a study on T cells of mothers and their children.

The specimen was blood. Source of these receptors: a boy aged 5 to 17 in good health.

The table lists this clonotype with a few counts. The V and J genes are TRBV27 and TRBJ1-1; maybe TRBD1 (5 bases). V was cut by 1 base and J by 4 bases, with 10 bases left in between. This CDR3 spans 14 amino acids. CDR1 is MNHEY, CDR2 SMNVEV, per germline (reference sequence). The CDR3 loop is CASSLYPRATEAFF. CDR3 DNA sequence: TGTGCCAGCAGTTTATACCCCAGGGCCACTGAAGCTTTCTTT.

Only a few counts were recorded for this clonotype. The chain carries TRBV9 and TRBJ1-2, with unresolved D. This CDR3 has 13 amino acids. Trimming cost V 0 bases and J 6 bases, with 9 bases left between them. Germline lookup yields CDR1 SGDLS and CDR2 YYNGEE. The CDR3: CASSVGTVHGYTF. As DNA, the CDR3 is TGTGCCAGCAGCGTAGGGACCGTTCATGGCTACACCTTC.

Note on this clonotype: Germline and junction disagree at one end, which may indicate a read error. V is TRBV27 and J is TRBJ2-7, with D hard to call. The CDR3 extends over 13 amino acids. Germline CDR1 reads MNHEY; CDR2 reads SMNVEV (reference sequence). The CDR3 sequence is CANSLYGGDEQYF. CDR3 in DNA: TGTGCCAACAGTTTATACGGCGGCGACGAGCAGTACTTC.

The chain combines TRBV2 with TRBJ2-5; 9 bases are a match to TRBD2. V shed 6 bases and J 4 bases; nucleotides not matched to a gene: 6. In germline, CDR1 is SNHLY, CDR2 FYNNEI. The CDR3 sequence is 14 residues long. Here the CDR3 DNA reads TGTGCCAGCAGACCGGGAGCGGGGGGAGAGACCCAGTACTTC. Translation: CASRPGAGGETQYF.

The chain couples TRBV19 to TRBJ2-1; the D gene is possibly TRBD1 (6 bases). The V gene lost 3 bases and the J gene lost 4 bases, with 10 bases spanning the gap. The CDR3 covers 14 residues. Germline CDR1 LNHDA, CDR2 SQIVND (reference sequence). CDR3 bases: TGTGCCAGTAGTATTTACAGGGTATACAATGAGCAGTTCTTC. It is translated as CASSIYRVYNEQFF.

The chain couples TRBV4-2 to TRBJ2-5; D is perhaps TRBD2 (6 bases). V lost 1 base, J lost 3 bases, and 12 bases lay in between. CDR1 is LGHNA, CDR2 YNFKEQ, per germline. CDR3 length: 15 amino acids. The DNA for the CDR3 is TGTGCCAGCAGCCAAGGGGACTCGTATAAAGAGACCCAGTACTTC. Translating gives CASSQGDSYKETQYF.

The chain recombines TRBV12-3 or TRBV12-4 with TRBJ1-2, with 9 bases identical to TRBD1. The CDR3 is 16 amino acids. V was clipped by 5 bases and J by 0 bases; unmatched bases: 7. The CDR3 DNA sequence: TGTGCCAGCAGTCGAACCGGGACAGGGACTAACTATGGCTACACCTTC. The encoded protein is CASSRTGTGTNYGYTF.

The chain joins TRBV27 to TRBJ1-5, with TRBD1 identical over 7 bases. The CDR3 is made up of 14 amino acids. Unmatched junction bases numbered 1, after V lost 2 bases and J lost 3 bases. Germline-derived CDR1 and CDR2 are MNHEY and SMNVEV (reference sequence). The CDR3 spells CASSLRGPNQPQHF. In nucleotides, the CDR3 is TGTGCCAGCAGTTTAAGGGGGCCCAATCAGCCCCAGCATTTT.

In its sample, this clonotype was seen a few times. The gene calls are TRBV29-1 and TRBJ2-5, with TRBD2 matching over 12 bases. TRBJ2-1 matches the DNA end more closely, so the J call is doubtful. Looked up from germline, CDR1 is SQVTM and CDR2 is ANQGSEA. This CDR3 spans 18 amino acids. The CDR3, as DNA: TGCAGCGTTGAATTCACCGTGACTAGCGGGGGACCCTACAATGAGCAGTTCTTC. Its protein product is CSVEFTVTSGGPYNEQFF.

This chain uses TRBV28 with TRBJ2-7; 12 bases are shared with TRBD1. V dropped 2 bases and J dropped 4; count of bases not matched to a gene: 12. Germline CDR1 is MDHEN and CDR2 is SYDVKM. This CDR3 has 18 residues. In DNA form, the CDR3 reads TGTGCCAGCAGTTTAAGGGGGACTCCGGGACAGGGGGCTTACGAGCAGTACTTC. It translates to CASSLRGTPGQGAYEQYF.

This clonotype appeared a single time. V gene TRBV6-1 combines with J gene TRBJ2-2; 7 bases are shared with TRBD1. The J segment lost 5 bases and the V segment lost 4 bases, leaving 10 bases of the junction unmatched. Per germline, CDR1 MNHNS and CDR2 SASEGT. The CDR3 has 16 residues. This CDR3 reads CASSGDRGRGTGELFF. The DNA for the CDR3 is TGTGCCAGCAGTGGTGATAGGGGGCGAGGTACCGGGGAGCTGTTTTTT.

In its sample, this clonotype was seen a few times. The chain employs TRBV19 and TRBJ2-5, with 7 bases lining up with TRBD1. V lost 11 bases, J lost 5 bases, and 14 bases stayed unmatched. Germline-derived CDR1 and CDR2 are LNHDA and SQIVND (reference sequence). The CDR3 is made up of 14 amino acids. CDR3 sequence reads: CASNPRDRGETQYF. The CDR3 DNA reads as TGTGCCTCCAATCCCCGGGACAGAGGGGAGACCCAGTACTTC.

This sequence joins TRBV6-1 and TRBJ2-5; D is possibly TRBD1 or TRBD2 (6 bases each). CDR3 length: 15 amino acids. With 3 bases removed from V and 5 bases from J, the gap between germline ends came to 16 bases. Germline lookup yields CDR1 MNHNS and CDR2 SASEGT. This chain's CDR3 is CASSDPPQGGETQYF. The CDR3 nucleotides read TGTGCCAGCAGTGATCCTCCACAGGGAGGCGAGACCCAGTACTTC.

This rearrangement joins TRBV20-1 to TRBJ2-4; 10 nucleotides agree with TRBD1. The J segment lost 10 bases and the V segment lost 6 bases, leaving 18 bases of the junction unmatched. Germline CDR1 is DFQATT and CDR2 is SNEGSKA (reference sequence). This CDR3 is built from 16 residues. This chain's CDR3 is CSAIRGQGKAKGIQYF. CDR3 nucleotide sequence: TGCAGTGCCATCCGGGGACAGGGGAAAGCCAAAGGGATTCAGTACTTC.

This clonotype showed up just once. The chain uses TRBV7-9 and TRBJ1-1; TRBD1 aligns across 8 bases. The CDR3 is made up of 13 amino acids. The germline V gene has CDR1 SEHNR and CDR2 FQNEAQ (reference sequence). V gave up 7 bases and J gave up 6 bases; unmatched junction bases: 7. DNA for the CDR3: TGTGCCAGCATCCCGGACAGGGACCCTGAAGCTTTCTTT. It encodes CASIPDRDPEAFF.

Note on this clonotype: One junction end does not reproduce the germline sequence, and a read error may be involved. The gene calls are TRBV5-1 and TRBJ1-2, with no clear D. This CDR3 is 14 amino acids long. Germline V gene data show CDR1 as SGHRS and CDR2 as YFSETQ. CDR3 DNA: TGCGCCAGTAGCTTGGAGGGTCCTGTCTATGGCTACACCTTC. Its translation is CASSLEGPVYGYTF.

The V gene is TRBV2, the J gene TRBJ1-2; D may be TRBD1 (5 bases). The germline CDR1 and CDR2 sequences are SNHLY and FYNNEI. Trimming left V 9 bases short and J 14 bases short, with 22 bases between. The CDR3 sequence is 12 residues long. This CDR3 reads CASWGDRTTRTF. For the CDR3, the DNA is TGTGCCAGTTGGGGGGACCGGACCACTCGGACCTTC.

This clonotype was found a few times. The chain employs TRBV4-2 and TRBJ1-1; 9 nucleotides agree with TRBD1. After removal of 3 bases from V and 6 bases from J, the junction contained 5 bases not matched to a gene. Germline V CDR1 and CDR2: LGHNA, YNFKEQ. The CDR3 contains 14 residues. CDR3 coding DNA: TGTGCCAGCAGCCAGAGGGGACAGGGAGCTGAAGCTTTCTTT. Residues: CASSQRGQGAEAFF.

This clonotype was observed a few times. V and J are TRBV6-1 and TRBJ2-2, with D maybe TRBD2 (7 bases). Germline V CDR1 and CDR2: MNHNS, SASEGT. The CDR3 is made up of 17 amino acids. Trimming took off 0 bases at V and 5 bases at J, with 16 bases between the two ends. CDR3 sequence (DNA): TGTGCCAGCAGTGAAGCCCAGGGGAGGGGTCGGACCGGGGAGCTGTTTTTT. Amino acids: CASSEAQGRGRTGELFF.

There are a few counts of this clonotype. The rearrangement uses TRBV12-3 or TRBV12-4 and TRBJ2-1, with TRBD2 matching over 8 bases. The CDR3 spans 17 residues. Trimming cost V 3 bases and J 0 bases; bases outside gene matches: 7. The CDR3 sequence is CASSFARGGFSYNEQFF. CDR3 DNA sequence: TGTGCCAGCAGTTTCGCTCGGGGGGGTTTCTCCTACAATGAGCAGTTCTTC.

This clonotype was found a few times. J is TRBJ1-1 and V is TRBV5-1; 7 nucleotides agree with TRBD1. Germline V gene data show CDR1 as SGHRS and CDR2 as YFSETQ. This CDR3 spans 16 amino acids. Trimming cost V 4 bases and J 0 bases; bases outside gene matches: 9. CDR3 nucleotide sequence: TGCGCCAGCAGCACAGGGACAGATGGGTTGAACACTGAAGCTTTCTTT. It specifies CASSTGTDGLNTEAFF.